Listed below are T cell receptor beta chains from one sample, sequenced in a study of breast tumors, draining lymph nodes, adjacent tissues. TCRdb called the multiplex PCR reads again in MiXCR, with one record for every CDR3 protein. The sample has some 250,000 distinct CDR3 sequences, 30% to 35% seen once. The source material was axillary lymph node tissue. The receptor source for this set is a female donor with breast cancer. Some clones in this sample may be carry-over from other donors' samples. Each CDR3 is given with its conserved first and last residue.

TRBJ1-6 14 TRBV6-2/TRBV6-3 CASNPGQRNSPLHF
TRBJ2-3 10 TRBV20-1 CSAHDRGERW
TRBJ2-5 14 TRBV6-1 CASIAYTRGETQYF
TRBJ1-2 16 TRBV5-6 CASSLWGGMTNYGYTF
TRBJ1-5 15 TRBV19 CASSWAGKGNQPQHF
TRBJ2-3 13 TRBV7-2 CASSFGPPDTQYF
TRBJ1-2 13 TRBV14 CASSQERDHGYTF
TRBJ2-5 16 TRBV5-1 CASRNPGQGEAETQYF
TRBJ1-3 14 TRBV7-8 CASRLGAAGNTIYF
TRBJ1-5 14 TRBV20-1 CSADRTGSGQPQHF
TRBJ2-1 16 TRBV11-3 CASSPYPRTSVGEQFF
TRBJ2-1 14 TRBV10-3 CAISANAGDNEQFF
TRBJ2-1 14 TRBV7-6 CASSLGVSTDTQFF
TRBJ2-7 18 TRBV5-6 CASSLDRDRVGLSYEQYF
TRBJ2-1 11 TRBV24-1 CATSVGYEQFF
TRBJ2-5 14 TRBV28 CASSSGTSVIPQYF
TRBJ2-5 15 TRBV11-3 CASSSKGADRETQYF
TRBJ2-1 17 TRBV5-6 CASRGQGAGSFYNEQFF
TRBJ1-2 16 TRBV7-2 CASSPFISGQGFGYTF
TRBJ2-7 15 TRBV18 CASSLGQGISYEQYF
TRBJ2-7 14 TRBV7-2 CATSRALAVYEQYF
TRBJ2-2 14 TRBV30 CAFRSSANTGELFF
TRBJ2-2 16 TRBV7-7 CASSLGFTGYTGELFF
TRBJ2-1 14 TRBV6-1 CASSEESGSGGQIF
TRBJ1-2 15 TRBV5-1 CASSPREGGIYGYTF
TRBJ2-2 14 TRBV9 CASSVALGTGELFF
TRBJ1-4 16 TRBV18 CASSEPGSATNEKLFF
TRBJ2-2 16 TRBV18 CASSPILAGVTGELFF
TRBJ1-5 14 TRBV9 CASSPRDSNQPQHF
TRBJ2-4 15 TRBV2 CASSLAEGAKNIQYF
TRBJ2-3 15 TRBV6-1 CASNGVAGSTDTQYF
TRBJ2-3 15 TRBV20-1 CSAQRGVAYTDTQYF
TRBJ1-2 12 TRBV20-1 CSARDGYYGSTF
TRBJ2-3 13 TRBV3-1 CASSQDLADTQYF
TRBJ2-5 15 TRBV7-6 CASSLVTGSQETQYF
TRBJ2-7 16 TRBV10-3 CAISEGQGRFSYEQYF
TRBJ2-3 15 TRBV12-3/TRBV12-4 CASRRELRGADTQYF
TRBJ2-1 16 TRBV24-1 CATSDPTSGMDNEQFF